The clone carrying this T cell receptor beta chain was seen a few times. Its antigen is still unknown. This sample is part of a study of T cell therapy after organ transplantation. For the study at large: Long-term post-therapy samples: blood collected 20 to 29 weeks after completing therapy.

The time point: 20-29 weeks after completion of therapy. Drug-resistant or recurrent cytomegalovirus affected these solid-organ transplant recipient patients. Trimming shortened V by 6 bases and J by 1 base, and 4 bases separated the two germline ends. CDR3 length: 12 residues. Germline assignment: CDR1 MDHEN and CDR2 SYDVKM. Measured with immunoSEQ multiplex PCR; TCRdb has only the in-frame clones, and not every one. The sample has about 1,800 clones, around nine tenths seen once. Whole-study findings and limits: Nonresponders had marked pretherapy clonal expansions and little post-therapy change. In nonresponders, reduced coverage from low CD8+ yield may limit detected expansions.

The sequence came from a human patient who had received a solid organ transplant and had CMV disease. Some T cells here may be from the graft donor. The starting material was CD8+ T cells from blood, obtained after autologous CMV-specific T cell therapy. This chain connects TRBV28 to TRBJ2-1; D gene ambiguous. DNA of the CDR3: TGTGCCAGCAGCCTGTCCTACAATGAGCAGTTCTTC. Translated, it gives CASSLSYNEQFF.